These 17 T cell receptor beta chains came from one sample sequenced in a study of response to subunit inactivated influenza vaccine. One entry per CDR3 protein results from TCRdb running MiXCR on the RT-PCR reads. The sample contains roughly 670,000 distinct CDR3 sequences, about 15% of which appear only once. The starting material was PBMCs from blood, obtained 14 to 15 days before vaccination. Receptors originate from a man in his fifties or sixties who received an inactivated influenza vaccine.

The chain couples TRBV5-1 to TRBJ1-4, with D possibly TRBD1 on 5 matching bases. This CDR3 region has 17 residues. Germline V lookup: CDR1 SGHRS, CDR2 YFSETQ. The V end was cut by 4 bases, the J end by 4 bases, with 20 bases between. The CDR3 nucleotides are TGCGCCAGCAGCCTGGTGGGGCAGGGCGCCCTTAATGAAAAACTGTTTTTT. This gives the protein CASSLVGQGALNEKLFF.

The V gene is TRBV20-1, the J gene TRBJ2-5; 10 nucleotides align to TRBD2. The germline V gene has CDR1 DFQATT and CDR2 SNEGSKA (reference sequence). The CDR3 runs to 14 residues. The V gene end was trimmed by 6 bases and the J gene end by 7 bases; junction bases not matched to a gene: 11. CDR3 bases: TGCAGTGCGGCCCCACTAGCGGGGTCCTGGACCCAGTACTTC. Protein product: CSAAPLAGSWTQYF.

This chain links TRBV30 with TRBJ1-2, with a possible D match to TRBD1 (5 bases). Germline V gives CDR1 GTSNPN, CDR2 SVGIG (reference sequence). The CDR3 is made up of 14 amino acids. V shed 8 bases and J shed 8 bases, with 24 bases lying between them. CDR3 amino acids: CAIHLVGHPDGYTF. DNA of the CDR3: TGTGCCATCCACCTGGTCGGACACCCTGACGGCTACACCTTC. The complete variable domain, with remaining parts taken from reference TRBV30 and TRBJ1-2, reads SQTIHQWPATLVQPVGSPLSLECTVEGTSNPNLYWYRQAAGRGLQLLFYSVGIGQISSEVPQNLSASRPQDRQFILSSKKLLLSDSGFYLCAIHLVGHPDGYTFGSGTRLTVV.

Ten or more counts support this clonotype. The gene calls are TRBV14 and TRBJ2-5, with TRBD2 matching 9 bases. J gave up 4 bases and V 0 bases, and 9 bases lay outside the gene matches. CDR3 length: 17 amino acids. CDR1 is SGHDN and CDR2 is FVKESK in the germline V gene. The CDR3 DNA reads TGTGCCAGCAGCCAAGATCGTTTAGCGGGAGCGGCAGAGACCCAGTACTTC. This codes for CASSQDRLAGAAETQYF.

The V and J genes are TRBV4-1 and TRBJ2-7, with 9 nucleotides matching TRBD1. The CDR3 is 15 amino acids. V shed 3 bases, J shed 3 bases, and the junction held 6 bases outside the gene matches. Germline lookup yields CDR1 MGHRA and CDR2 YSYEKL. The CDR3: CASSQPDRGFYEQYF. In nucleotides, the CDR3 is TGCGCCAGCAGCCAGCCGGACAGGGGCTTCTACGAGCAGTACTTC.

This clonotype was detected ten times or more. The genes are TRBV12-3 or TRBV12-4 and TRBJ1-2, with D perhaps TRBD1 (6 bases). V lost 3 bases and J 8 bases, leaving 10 bases between the germline ends. The CDR3 spans 12 residues. The CDR3 spells CASSFGTLGYTF. The CDR3 nucleotides are TGTGCCAGCAGTTTCGGGACATTAGGCTACACCTTC.

CDR3 residues: CASSYSPGQGTYNSPLHF. Written as DNA, the CDR3 is TGTGCCAGCAGTTACTCTCCGGGACAGGGGACATATAATTCACCCCTCCACTTT. The V call is TRBV6-5, the J call TRBJ1-6, with TRBD1 matching 10 bases. Germline V gene data show CDR1 as MNHEY and CDR2 as SVGAGI. This CDR3 region has 18 residues. With 0 bases clipped from V and 4 bases from J, the junction kept 6 bases outside the gene matches.

The sample holds a few counts of this clonotype. The chain employs TRBV15 and TRBJ2-3; TRBD1 might be the D (6 bases). This CDR3 comprises 19 residues. Germline values: CDR1 LNHNV, CDR2 YYDKDF (reference sequence). V shed 1 base and J shed 6 bases, with 26 bases lying between them. The CDR3 nucleotides read TGTGCCACCAGCAGAGGACTTCACGGGACATCCCCTTCGTTGGATACGCAGTATTTT. Translating gives CATSRGLHGTSPSLDTQYF.

This clonotype has a handful of counts. The rearrangement joins TRBV27 to TRBJ1-2, with TRBD1 matching 8 bases. J was trimmed by 4 bases and V by 5 bases; bases with no gene match: 9. Germline V gives CDR1 MNHEY, CDR2 SMNVEV (reference sequence). The length of the CDR3 is 15 residues. In DNA, the CDR3 is TGTGCCAGCAGTGGACCGACAGGGGTCGGCTATGGCTACACCTTC. Translated: CASSGPTGVGYGYTF.

This clonotype was seen a few times. CDR3 nucleotide sequence: TGTGCCAGCAGGACATGGGCTAGCGGGAGGGGGGGTCAAGAGACCCAGTACTTC. Amino acids: CASRTWASGRGGQETQYF. The chain couples TRBV25-1 to TRBJ2-5, with 12 bases lining up with TRBD2. Per the germline V gene, CDR1 is MGHDK and CDR2 is SYGVNS. V lost 6 bases to trimming and J lost 2 bases; unmatched junction nucleotides: 13. The CDR3 is made up of 18 amino acids. Full variable domain (missing parts from reference TRBV25-1 and TRBJ2-5): EADIYQTPRYLVIGTGKKITLECSQTMGHDKMYWYQQDPGMELHLIHYSYGVNSTEKGDLSSESTVSRIRTEHFPLTLESARPSHTSQYLCASRTWASGRGGQETQYFGPGTRLLVL.

This clonotype was picked up a small number of times. The chain uses TRBV12-3 or TRBV12-4 and TRBJ1-4; 8 bases match TRBD1. CDR3 length: 14 residues. Unmatched junction bases numbered 4, after V lost 6 bases and J lost 4 bases. This CDR3 is CASRHRGSNEKLFF. The CDR3 region has the DNA TGTGCCAGCAGACACAGGGGGAGTAATGAAAAACTGTTTTTT.

V gene TRBV25-1 combines with J gene TRBJ2-7; D is unclear. The germline gives CDR1 MGHDK, CDR2 SYGVNS. The CDR3 runs 14 residues. With 1 base removed from V and 1 base from J, the gap between germline ends came to 8 bases. CDR3 protein: CASSELSRSYEQYF. CDR3 DNA: TGTGCCAGCAGTGAATTGTCCAGGTCCTACGAGCAGTACTTC.

The chain employs TRBV2 and TRBJ1-6, with D possibly TRBD1 on 5 matching bases. V lost 2 bases, J lost 7 bases, and 12 bases lay in between. The CDR3 loop spans 15 amino acids. Germline V gene data show CDR1 as SNHLY and CDR2 as FYNNEI. This CDR3 is CASSEQGAGNSPLHF. The CDR3 DNA sequence: TGTGCCAGCAGTGAACAGGGAGCAGGAAATTCACCCCTCCACTTT.

The chain carries TRBV4-3 and TRBJ2-7; 7 bases are a match to TRBD2. V lost 4 bases and J lost 2; bases outside the gene matches: 8. Germline CDR1 is LGHNA and CDR2 is YSLEER. CDR3 size: 15 residues. The CDR3 region is CASSRQSGTPYEQYF. The CDR3, as DNA: TGCGCCAGCAGCCGACAAAGCGGGACCCCCTACGAGCAGTACTTC.

This clonotype has only one observation. This rearrangement joins TRBV30 to TRBJ2-1; D is undetermined. V was trimmed by 3 bases and J by 6 bases, leaving 6 bases between them. The germline V gene encodes CDR1 GTSNPN and CDR2 SVGIG (reference sequence). This CDR3 contains 11 residues. Written as DNA, the CDR3 is TGTGCCTGGAGCCAGCCCAATGAGCAGTTCTTC. Its translation: CAWSQPNEQFF.

This clonotype turned up a few times. V usage is TRBV15 and J usage is TRBJ2-3; a weak D match, TRBD2 (5 bases). Trimming removed 3 bases from V and 4 bases from J, with 14 bases in between. Germline loops: CDR1 LNHNV, CDR2 YYDKDF (reference sequence). The CDR3 runs to 15 residues. The CDR3 region has the DNA TGTGCCACCAGCAGGAAGGATGGGCGGGCAGATACGCAGTATTTT. Its protein product is CATSRKDGRADTQYF. Together with reference TRBV15 and TRBJ2-3, the CDR3 gives the full variable domain: DAMVIQNPRYQVTQFGKPVTLSCSQTLNHNVMYWYQQKSSQAPKLLFHYYDKDFNNEADTPDNFQSRRPNTSFCFLDIRSPGLGDTAMYLCATSRKDGRADTQYFGPGTRLTVL.

The rearrangement joins TRBV20-1 to TRBJ1-2, with 7 bases fitting TRBD1. The CDR3 has 13 amino acids. Germline values: CDR1 DFQATT, CDR2 SNEGSKA (reference sequence). V gave up 3 bases and J gave up 5 bases; unmatched junction bases: 6. CDR3 coding DNA: TGCAGTGCTAGGGGACAGTACCCTTATGGCTACACCTTC. It codes for CSARGQYPYGYTF.